The T cell receptor (beta chain) under discussion was sequenced for a study of vaccination effects on CD4 cells after COVID-19. Pools of viral peptides were used by the ViraFEST assay to expand antigen-specific CD4+ T cells ahead of sequencing. With 10 to 11 days of culture completed, CD4+ T cells were isolated. Vaccinees lacked prior SARS-CoV-2 infection and tested negative for nucleocapsid antibodies. At days 3 and 7, half of the medium was exchanged for IL-2 medium. This clone was seen only once. Its antigen is not known. Assay: immunoSEQ multiplex PCR; the TCRdb copy retains only in-frame clones and omits some. The sample gives roughly 25,000 clones, around two thirds of which show up once; approximately 12% is in the top ten. CDR3 length: 19 amino acids. The trim removed 0 bases at V and 4 bases at J, leaving 15 bases unmatched. In germline, CDR1 is LGHDT, CDR2 YNNKEL (reference sequence).

The rearrangement joins TRBV3-1 (or the pseudogene TRBV3-2) to TRBJ2-1; 7 bases fit TRBD1. The sample was CD4+ T cells from PBMCs cultured with HCoV-OC43 spike peptides, taken before COVID-19 vaccination. Regarding subset: HCoV-OC43 spike overlapping peptide pool stimulation. The TCR comes from a human donor who received a COVID-19 vaccine. The CDR3 protein is CASSQDPLQGPLIYNEQFF. The CDR3 nucleotides read TGTGCCAGCAGCCAAGATCCCTTACAGGGGCCTTTAATATACAATGAGCAGTTCTTC.